One T cell receptor beta chain is described in this entry. The CDR3 has 18 amino acids. CDR1 is SGHNT, CDR2 YYREEE, per germline (reference sequence). V dropped 4 bases and J dropped 1; count of bases not matched to a gene: 11. These data belong to a study of shared T cell receptors in the human thymus. TCRdb keeps only in-frame clones here, not all; method: immunoSEQ multiplex PCR. The data contain some 760,000 clones, approximately 85% of them singletons. The data also belong to a second study, concerning human thymus T cells. Per that paper: The sample donors, healthy Finnish infants, were having corrective surgery for congenital heart defects. Related studies found that unrelated individuals share highly overlapping thymic repertoires.

Sequencing was performed on thymocytes. This receptor was obtained from a girl under three years old with a congenital heart defect. The chain links TRBV5-4 to TRBJ2-2; TRBD1 agrees at 9 bases. The CDR3 DNA follows: TGTGCCAGCAGCCCTTGGGGGCCGGGACAGGGGAACACCGGGGAGCTGTTTTTT. This encodes CASSPWGPGQGNTGELFF. Full variable domain (remainder filled in from reference TRBV5-4 and TRBJ2-2): ETGVTQSPTHLIKTRGQQVTLRCSSQSGHNTVSWYQQALGQGPQFIFQYYREEENGRGNFPPRFSGLQFPNYSSELNVNALELDDSALYLCASSPWGPGQGNTGELFFGEGSRLTVL.